The 32 T cell receptor beta chains presented below share a single source sample, sequenced in a study of neurological immune-mediated disorders. Using its own MiXCR run on the 5' RACE reads, TCRdb lists one record per CDR3 protein. The table has under 50,000 distinct CDR3 sequences, roughly 24% seen once. Sequenced input: PBMCs. The origin of the receptors is a woman aged 70 to 79 in good health.

This clonotype was seen many times. The chain carries TRBV9 and TRBJ2-7, with D perhaps matching TRBD1 or TRBD2 (5 bases each). The CDR3 covers 17 residues. Looked up from germline, CDR1 is SGDLS and CDR2 is YYNGEE. V was shortened by 0 bases and J by 1 base, with 17 bases between the two germline ends. Written as DNA, the CDR3 is TGTGCCAGCAGCGTAGCGGGGCGAGCGGCCTCTTCCTACGAGCAGTACTTC. Protein: CASSVAGRAASSYEQYF.

In this sample, this clonotype turned up a few times. The chain couples TRBV4-3 to TRBJ2-7, with TRBD1 as a possible D gene (6 bases). Between the trimmed V and J ends, which lost 3 bases and 3 bases, there was a span of 18 bases. This CDR3 comprises 16 residues. Germline lookup yields CDR1 LGHNA and CDR2 YSLEER. The CDR3 protein is CASSHAGNQGLYEQYF. Here the CDR3 DNA reads TGCGCCAGCAGCCATGCCGGCAACCAGGGGCTCTACGAGCAGTACTTC.

This clonotype has at least ten counts. The chain links TRBV20-1 to TRBJ2-3, with D hard to call. The V and J ends lost 5 bases and 7 bases respectively, with 13 bases between them. The CDR3 has 12 residues. Germline V gene lookup returns CDR1 DFQATT and CDR2 SNEGSKA (reference sequence). The CDR3 here is CSAGLGDNTQYF. The CDR3 DNA sequence: TGCAGTGCTGGCTTGGGCGACAATACGCAGTATTTT.

For this clonotype: The junction does not match germline at one end; this may be a read error. This sequence joins TRBV20-1 and TRBJ2-5; 7 nucleotides agree with TRBD1. Per germline, CDR1 DFQATT and CDR2 SNEGSKA (reference sequence). This CDR3 is built from 15 residues. CDR3 sequence reads: CSAPSGTEDGETQYF. Here the CDR3 DNA reads TGTAGTGCCCCCTCTGGGACAGAGGACGGAGAGACCCAGTACTTC.

In this sample, this clonotype turned up many times. This sequence joins TRBV5-1 and TRBJ1-2, with D maybe TRBD1 (6 bases). The CDR3 runs to 14 residues. The germline V gene has CDR1 SGHRS and CDR2 YFSETQ. V gave up 4 bases and J gave up 4 bases, with 14 bases separating them. CDR3 region: CASSEDRNFYGYTF. The CDR3 DNA reads TGCGCCAGCAGCGAAGACAGGAATTTCTATGGCTACACCTTC. Together with reference TRBV5-1 and TRBJ1-2, the CDR3 gives the full variable domain: KAGVTQTPRYLIKTRGQQVTLSCSPISGHRSVSWYQQTPGQGLQFLFEYFSETQRNKGNFPGRFSGRQFSNSRSEMNVSTLELGDSALYLCASSEDRNFYGYTFGSGTRLTVV.

This clonotype showed up many times. CDR3 region: CASSGGREVNTEAFF. The CDR3, as DNA: TGTGCCAGCAGCGGTGGGCGGGAGGTGAACACTGAAGCTTTCTTT. V usage is TRBV7-9 and J usage is TRBJ1-1; no firm D call. The germline gives CDR1 SEHNR, CDR2 FQNEAQ (reference sequence). The CDR3 totals 15 residues. V was shortened by 5 bases and J by 0 bases, with 13 bases between the two germline ends.

This clonotype was found many times. The CDR3 loop reads CATCRQGGTEAFF. The CDR3 nucleotides read TGTGCCACTTGTCGACAGGGTGGCACTGAAGCTTTCTTT. This sequence joins TRBV10-3 and TRBJ1-1; 7 nucleotides line up with TRBD1. Germline CDR1 ENHRY, CDR2 SYGVKD. The ends lost 10 bases at V and 4 bases at J; junction bases unmatched: 9. The CDR3 consists of 13 residues.

The J gene is TRBJ1-5, the V gene TRBV5-1; perhaps TRBD1 as D (5 bases). CDR1 is SGHRS, CDR2 YFSETQ, per germline. The CDR3 length is 15 residues. Between the trimmed V and J ends, which lost 0 bases and 2 bases, there was a span of 9 bases. In nucleotides, the CDR3 is TGCGCCAGCAGCTTGGGGGGGATTGGCAATCAGCCCCAGCATTTT. This sequence encodes CASSLGGIGNQPQHF.

The sample holds many counts of this clonotype. This chain connects TRBV7-2 to TRBJ2-3; a possible D gene is TRBD2 (5 bases). Trimming pared 6 bases from V and 3 bases from J, leaving 10 bases between. CDR1 is SGHTA and CDR2 is FQGNSA in the germline V gene. This CDR3 has 13 residues. In DNA, the CDR3 is TGTGCCAGCAGTTCGGAGGTAACAGATACGCAGTATTTT. It specifies CASSSEVTDTQYF.

This clonotype has ten or more counts. The chain recombines TRBV5-1 with TRBJ2-5; TRBD2 might be the D (6 bases). Looked up from germline, CDR1 is SGHRS and CDR2 is YFSETQ. Trimming took 2 bases from V and 1 from J, leaving 15 bases between them. The length of the CDR3 is 16 residues. CDR3 region: CASSFRVGTAQETQYF. As DNA, the CDR3 is TGCGCCAGCAGCTTCCGGGTGGGGACTGCCCAAGAGACCCAGTACTTC.

This clonotype was seen repeatedly, ten times or more. V gene TRBV18 combines with J gene TRBJ2-5; tentatively, D is TRBD1 (6 bases). Germline V CDR1 and CDR2: KGHSH, LQKENI. V dropped 3 bases and J dropped 5 bases, with 7 bases sitting between them. The CDR3 runs 12 residues. The CDR3 sequence is CASSPDSETQYF. The CDR3 DNA follows: TGTGCCAGCTCACCGGACAGTGAGACCCAGTACTTC.

This clonotype has at least ten counts. The V and J genes are TRBV11-2 and TRBJ2-2, with 10 bases fitting TRBD2. CDR1 is SGHAT, CDR2 FQNNGV, per germline. The CDR3 has 16 amino acids. Germline trimming cut 4 bases from V and 3 bases from J; bases unmatched to any gene: 5. Here the CDR3 DNA reads TGTGCCAGCAGCTCGTCTAGCGGGAGCTACACCGGGGAGCTGTTTTTT. As protein: CASSSSSGSYTGELFF.

This clonotype was seen at least ten times. The chain employs TRBV7-2 and TRBJ1-2, with D possibly matching TRBD1 (5 bases). The V end lost 0 bases, the J end lost 8 bases, and 19 bases lay between the germline ends. Germline V CDR1 and CDR2: SGHTA, FQGNSA. The CDR3 spans 16 residues. As DNA, the CDR3 is TGTGCCAGCAGCTTAGCCGGGAGGGGACCTTGGGGCGGCTACACCTTC. Protein: CASSLAGRGPWGGYTF.

This sequence joins TRBV5-1 and TRBJ2-7; possible D gene TRBD1, 5 bases. The germline gives CDR1 SGHRS, CDR2 YFSETQ. CDR3 size: 14 residues. The V gene lost 0 bases and the J gene lost 0 bases, with 7 bases spanning the gap. CDR3 in amino acids: CASSLGRDSYEQYF. The CDR3 coding sequence is TGCGCCAGCAGCTTGGGCAGGGACTCCTACGAGCAGTACTTC.

V gene TRBV12-3 or TRBV12-4 combines with J gene TRBJ2-5; 7 bases are shared with TRBD2. Unmatched junction bases numbered 18, after V lost 4 bases and J lost 7 bases. This CDR3 is built from 17 residues. CDR3 in amino acids: CASSSPGLREAPGTQYF. The CDR3 DNA is TGTGCCAGCAGTTCCCCGGGACTAAGAGAGGCACCAGGGACCCAGTACTTC.

This clonotype was picked up many times. The V gene is TRBV20-1, the J gene TRBJ2-5; weak D call: TRBD2 (6 bases). Germline CDR1 reads DFQATT; CDR2 reads SNEGSKA (reference sequence). This CDR3 has 14 residues. V was pared by 6 bases and J by 1 base, with 15 bases between. The CDR3, as DNA: TGCAGTGCCTACCTAGGAGGGCGCCAAGAGACCCAGTACTTC. Its translation is CSAYLGGRQETQYF.

Ten or more counts support this clonotype. This chain uses TRBV5-5 with TRBJ1-2; D gene ambiguous. Germline values: CDR1 SGHKS, CDR2 YYEKEE (reference sequence). The CDR3 contains 14 residues. V lost 4 bases and J lost 5, with 15 bases in between. The CDR3 region has the DNA TGTGCCAGCAGCCCAGACTCGGGAGGGTATGGCTACACCTTC. It encodes CASSPDSGGYGYTF.

This clonotype was seen more than once but under ten times. In DNA, the CDR3 is TGTGCCAGCAGTTTTGGCCATGGGACTGAAGCTTTCTTT. Its translation: CASSFGHGTEAFF. The chain has TRBV12-3 or TRBV12-4 and TRBJ1-1; no definite D call. This CDR3 contains 13 residues. The V and J ends lost 3 bases and 5 bases respectively, with 10 bases between them.

This clonotype was recorded at least ten times. V and J are TRBV29-1 and TRBJ2-5, with 12 nucleotides matching TRBD1. The CDR3 sequence is 13 residues long. After removal of 7 bases from V and 6 bases from J, the junction contained 6 bases not matched to a gene. Germline-derived CDR1 and CDR2 are SQVTM and ANQGSEA. CDR3 in amino acids: CSGGTGGYQTQYF. Here the CDR3 DNA reads TGCAGCGGCGGGACAGGGGGCTACCAGACCCAGTACTTC. Filled out from reference TRBV29-1 and TRBJ2-5, the complete variable domain reads SAVISQKPSRDICQRGTSLTIQCQVDSQVTMMFWYRQQPGQSLTLIATANQGSEATYESGFVIDKFPISRPNLTFSTLTVSNMSPEDSSIYLCSGGTGGYQTQYFGPGTRLLVL.

This clonotype was picked up many times. This chain joins TRBV24-1 and TRBJ2-5, with D possibly called TRBD1 or TRBD2 (5 bases each). This CDR3 has 13 residues. V was trimmed by 7 bases and J by 5 bases, leaving 13 bases between them. Germline-derived CDR1 and CDR2 are KGHDR and SFDVKD. The CDR3 spells CATRDGARETQYF. In DNA, the CDR3 is TGTGCCACCAGAGACGGGGCGAGGGAGACCCAGTACTTC.

This chain connects TRBV10-3 to TRBJ1-5, with 7 positions matching TRBD1. CDR1 is ENHRY and CDR2 is SYGVKD in the germline V gene. With 0 bases clipped from V and 6 bases from J, the junction kept 11 bases outside the gene matches. The CDR3 runs 17 residues. Written as DNA, the CDR3 is TGTGCCATCAGTGAGTCGGGGGCAGGGGGGGGCGGTCAGCCCCAGCATTTT. Amino acids: CAISESGAGGGGQPQHF.

This clonotype was counted many times. The chain's CDR3 is CSVGGSNSQPQHF. CDR3 coding DNA: TGCAGCGTTGGTGGGAGCAATTCACAGCCCCAGCATTTT. The rearrangement links TRBV29-1 to TRBJ1-5; no clear D. V was shortened by 4 bases and J by 7 bases, with 14 bases between the two germline ends. Looked up from germline, CDR1 is SQVTM and CDR2 is ANQGSEA. This CDR3 has 13 residues.

There are many counts of this clonotype. The chain is built from TRBV12-3 or TRBV12-4 and TRBJ2-2; D ambiguous. This CDR3 contains 13 residues. The V end lost 1 base, the J end lost 6 bases, and 6 bases lay between the germline ends. The CDR3 coding sequence is TGTGCCAGCAGTTTAGAATCTGCCGGGGAGCTGTTTTTT. This sequence encodes CASSLESAGELFF.

This clonotype was picked up many times. This chain joins TRBV20-1 and TRBJ2-7; possibly TRBD2 for D (6 bases). Germline lookup yields CDR1 DFQATT and CDR2 SNEGSKA (reference sequence). Trimming left V 6 bases short and J 1 base short, with 22 bases between. There are 16 residues in the CDR3. CDR3 in DNA: TGCAGTGCCCACCATCCGGAGGGGAAAAGGTCCTACGAGCAGTACTTC. This sequence encodes CSAHHPEGKRSYEQYF.

This rearrangement joins TRBV9 to TRBJ2-7, with 8 bases matching TRBD2. The V and J ends lost 0 bases and 7 bases, in that order; junction bases with no gene match: 15. The CDR3 extends over 17 amino acids. CDR1 SGDLS and CDR2 YYNGEE come from the germline V gene. The CDR3 DNA sequence: TGTGCCAGCAGCGTAGGAACGAGCGGGGGCCCTCCGGGAGAGCAGTACTTC. Encoded protein: CASSVGTSGGPPGEQYF.

This clonotype was detected only once. This rearrangement joins TRBV20-1 to TRBJ2-5; D not resolved. The germline gives CDR1 DFQATT, CDR2 SNEGSKA (reference sequence). V lost 0 bases and J lost 4, with 6 bases in between. There are 12 residues in the CDR3. In nucleotides, the CDR3 is TGCAGTGCTAGAGAGTTAAGAGAGACCCAGTACTTC. Translating gives CSARELRETQYF.

This clonotype came up many times. V and J are TRBV7-8 and TRBJ2-5, with D tentatively TRBD2 (6 bases). The germline V gene encodes CDR1 SGHVS and CDR2 FQNEAQ. V lost 1 base to trimming and J lost 5 bases, with 8 bases between them. The CDR3 runs 13 residues. The CDR3 bases are TGTGCCAGCAGCTTAGGAGGAGGGGAGACCCAGTACTTC. It encodes CASSLGGGETQYF.

In this sample, this clonotype turned up a few times. V is TRBV12-3 or TRBV12-4 and J is TRBJ1-2; a weak D match, TRBD1 (5 bases). Deletions cut 1 base from V and 4 bases from J, with 13 bases between. The CDR3 totals 15 residues. The CDR3 bases are TGTGCCAGCAGTTTAGTAGTCCAGGGTGGCTATGGCTACACCTTC. Amino acids: CASSLVVQGGYGYTF.

The chain uses TRBV20-1 and TRBJ1-1, with D possibly being TRBD1 (5 bases). The CDR3 spans 11 residues. Looked up from germline, CDR1 is DFQATT and CDR2 is SNEGSKA (reference sequence). Trimming cost V 4 bases and J 8 bases, with 11 bases left between them. The CDR3 is CSAMVRGEAFF. CDR3 sequence (DNA): TGCAGTGCTATGGTACGGGGCGAAGCTTTCTTT.

This clonotype was counted many times. This chain connects TRBV10-3 to TRBJ2-3; 10 bases fit TRBD2. CDR3 length: 18 amino acids. Germline CDR1 reads ENHRY; CDR2 reads SYGVKD. V lost 0 bases to trimming and J lost 5 bases; unmatched junction nucleotides: 11. CDR3 loop: CAISESTGAGGLGDTQYF. DNA for the CDR3: TGTGCCATCAGTGAGTCGACAGGAGCGGGAGGGCTTGGAGATACGCAGTATTTT.

This clonotype was picked up many times. This chain joins TRBV5-6 and TRBJ2-3, with 8 positions matching TRBD2. The germline gives CDR1 SGHDT, CDR2 YYEEEE. Unmatched junction bases numbered 4, after V lost 3 bases and J lost 1 base. CDR3 size: 15 residues. This CDR3 reads CASSSGLAGTDTQYF. The CDR3 DNA follows: TGTGCCAGCAGCTCCGGACTAGCAGGCACAGATACGCAGTATTTT.

This rearrangement joins TRBV7-2 to TRBJ1-2, with 7 bases matching TRBD1. Germline values: CDR1 SGHTA, CDR2 FQGNSA. J gave up 7 bases and V 4 bases, and 9 bases lay outside the gene matches. The CDR3 consists of 14 residues. The CDR3 loop reads CASSSLGQGVGYTF. The CDR3 bases are TGTGCCAGCAGCTCCCTCGGGCAGGGGGTTGGCTACACCTTC.